Listed here are 27 T cell receptor beta chains from one sample, sequenced in a study of T cells in women clearing cervical HPV infection. Data came from immunoSEQ multiplex PCR; TCRdb stores just in-frame clones and leaves some out. The data show about 27,000 clones, and the top ten clones hold approximately 22%. The specimen sequenced was blood buffy coat. The receptors derive from a woman between 18 and 70 years old with a cervical HPV16 infection that either progressed to CIN3+ or cleared (not recorded which).

Comment on this clone: The read falls 3 residues short of the CDR3 end, and the missing part is taken from the germline J gene. This chain links TRBV10-1 with TRBJ2-7; D gene ambiguous. The germline gives CDR1 WNHNN, CDR2 SYGVQD (reference sequence). Trimming removed 6 bases from V and 0 bases from J, with 6 bases in between. This CDR3 comprises 12 residues. CDR3 bases read: TGCGCCAGCAGCGCGAGCTCCTACGAG. Translation gives CASSASSYE. The CDR3 in its entirety is CASSASSYEQYF.

Turning to this clone: The read ends 3 residues shy of where the CDR3 ends; the end is completed using the germline J gene. The V call is TRBV7-3, the J call TRBJ1-2; no reliable D call. The CDR3 runs 15 residues. Germline CDR1 reads SGHTA; CDR2 reads FQGTGA. CDR3 sequence: CASSPSSGSSYDYTF. The DNA read from the CDR3 is TGTGCCAGCAGCCCCTCTAGCGGGAGTTCGTACGAC.

As concerns this clone: The read ends 3 residues early relative to the CDR3; the germline J gene fills the gap. The chain is built from TRBV2 and TRBJ1-2, with TRBD1 matching over 9 bases. V was pared by 6 bases and J by 7 bases, with 9 bases of the junction left unmatched. This CDR3 region has 14 residues. Germline V CDR1 and CDR2: SNHLY, FYNNEI. The CDR3 DNA, read in part, is TGTGCCAGCAGAGGGGACAGGGAGAGGTCTGGC. Amino acid sequence: CASRGDRERSG. The full-length CDR3 reads as CASRGDRERSGYTF.

Remarks on this clone: The CDR3 extends 3 residues past the end of the read, so its final part is completed from the germline J gene. The chain has TRBV29-1 and TRBJ2-3; TRBD2 aligns across 10 bases. Germline assignment: CDR1 SQVTM and CDR2 ANQGSEA. CDR3 length: 14 amino acids. CDR3: CSVERSGRKETQYF. CDR3 DNA (partial): TGCAGCGTTGAGCGTAGCGGGAGGAAGGAGACG.

Concerning this clone itself: Read coverage stops 3 residues before the CDR3 terminus; the germline J gene supplies the remainder. V gene TRBV15 combines with J gene TRBJ1-2; D is perhaps TRBD1 (5 bases). The CDR3 runs 15 residues. V was trimmed by 4 bases and J by 2 bases, leaving 14 bases between them. The V gene's germline CDR1 is LNHNV and CDR2 YYDKDF (reference sequence). The covered CDR3 bases are TGTGCCACCAGCACCCGGACGGGGGAGAACTATGGC. Amino acid sequence: CATSTRTGENYG. The CDR3 reads in full as CATSTRTGENYGYTF.

Remarks on this clone: The read gets to within 3 residues of the CDR3 end, and the germline J gene fills in the rest. This same CDR3 is encoded by further DNA sequences in the sample. V is TRBV19 and J is TRBJ1-3; perhaps TRBD1 as D (6 bases). V lost 5 bases and J 0 bases, leaving 20 bases between the germline ends. Germline CDR1 and CDR2: LNHDA and SQIVND (reference sequence). The CDR3 is 18 amino acids. Incomplete CDR3 DNA: TGTGCCAGTAGTTTTCCGTTGGGGGCAGCGTACTCTGGAAACACC. Translation: CASSFPLGAAYSGNT. The CDR3 as a whole reads CASSFPLGAAYSGNTIYF. The variable domain in full, completed from reference TRBV19 and TRBJ1-3, reads DGGITQSPKYLFRKEGQNVTLSCEQNLNHDAMYWYRQDPGQGLRLIYYSQIVNDFQKGDIAEGYSVSREKKESFPLTVTSAQKNPTAFYLCASSFPLGAAYSGNTIYFGEGSWLTVV.

On this clone itself: The read ends 3 residues before the CDR3 terminus; that terminus is restored from the germline J gene. The chain employs TRBV4-1 and TRBJ1-1, with 8 positions matching TRBD1. The CDR3 contains 15 residues. Germline values: CDR1 MGHRA, CDR2 YSYEKL. J was trimmed by 1 base and V by 1 base; bases with no gene match: 2. CDR3 protein: CASSQGDRGNTEAFF. The sequenced part of the CDR3 DNA is TGCGCCAGCAGCCAAGGAGACAGGGGGAACACTGAA.

In regard to this clone: The sequenced fragment ends 3 residues before the CDR3 boundary, so the rest is inferred from the germline J gene. This chain joins TRBV7-3 and TRBJ2-3, with 11 bases aligning to TRBD2. The CDR3 contains 16 residues. Germline CDR1 and CDR2: SGHTA and FQGTGA. CDR3 DNA (partial): TGTGCCAGCAGCGCTCGGACTAGCGGGTTTCAAGAGACG. This encodes CASSARTSGFQET. The CDR3 in its entirety is CASSARTSGFQETQYF.

With regard to this clone: The read ends 3 residues early relative to the CDR3; the germline J gene fills the gap. This sequence joins TRBV7-2 and TRBJ1-1; 7 positions agree with TRBD1. Germline CDR1 and CDR2: SGHTA and FQGNSA. There are 12 residues in the CDR3. Partial CDR3 DNA: TGTGCCAGCAGCCGAGGACAGGCCGAA. It yields the protein CASSRGQAE. The whole CDR3 sequence reads CASSRGQAEAFF. Drawing the rest from reference TRBV7-2 and TRBJ1-1, the complete variable domain is GAGVSQSPSNKVTEKGKDVELRCDPISGHTALYWYRQSLGQGLEFLIYFQGNSAPDKSGLPSDRFSAERTGGSVSTLTIQRTQQEDSAVYLCASSRGQAEAFFGQGTRLTVV.

A note on this clone: From the germline J gene comes the end of the CDR3, since the read stops 3 residues before it. The chain couples TRBV28 to TRBJ2-7, with a weak D call TRBD2 (5 bases). V was trimmed by 6 bases and J by 4 bases, leaving 16 bases between them. Looked up from germline, CDR1 is MDHEN and CDR2 is SYDVKM. The CDR3 is made up of 14 amino acids. The CDR3 bases that were read are TGTGCCAGCAGCCGCCCACCAGACTATTACGAG. Translation gives CASSRPPDYYE. The whole CDR3 protein is CASSRPPDYYEQYF.

As to this clone: The read ends 3 residues before the CDR3 terminus; that terminus is restored from the germline J gene. The chain carries TRBV5-6 and TRBJ1-1; no clear D gene. V was pared by 4 bases and J by 5 bases, with 15 bases between. The germline gives CDR1 SGHDT, CDR2 YYEEEE. The CDR3 runs to 14 residues. The DNA read from the CDR3 is TGTGCCAGCAGCCCCCAACTAGTAAGGACTGAA. Its protein product is CASSPQLVRTE. The whole CDR3 is CASSPQLVRTEAFF.

With respect to this clone: The read terminates 3 residues ahead of where the CDR3 ends, so the germline J gene completes it. The gene calls are TRBV20-1 and TRBJ2-3; 9 positions match TRBD1. CDR1 and CDR2 (germline): DFQATT, SNEGSKA (reference sequence). This CDR3 contains 14 residues. Germline trimming cut 5 bases from V and 3 bases from J; bases unmatched to any gene: 6. This CDR3 reads CSAGQGLKTDTQYF. Partial CDR3 DNA: TGCAGTGCTGGACAGGGGTTAAAGACAGATACG.

On this clone itself: The read terminates 3 residues before the CDR3 end, so the remaining end is supplied by the germline J gene. V is TRBV7-3 and J is TRBJ1-1, with 8 bases fitting TRBD1. The V gene's germline CDR1 is SGHTA and CDR2 FQGTGA. Trimming removed 8 bases from V and 0 bases from J; junction bases left unmatched: 8. There are 15 residues in the CDR3. This CDR3 reads CASSRQGALNTEAFF. The covered CDR3 bases are TGTGCCAGCTCCAGGCAGGGGGCCCTGAACACTGAA.

On this clone itself: Germline and junction disagree at one end, which may indicate a read error. The CDR3 extends 3 residues past the end of the read, so its final part is completed from the germline J gene. The J gene is TRBJ2-3, the V gene TRBV19; D remains unclear. In germline, CDR1 is LNHDA, CDR2 SQIVND (reference sequence). This CDR3 is 11 amino acids long. The CDR3 is CATSSVDTQYF. The CDR3 bases that were read are TGTGCCACTAGTTCGGTAGATACG.

Remarks on this clone: The CDR3 end falls 3 residues outside the read, so it is completed with the germline J gene. The genes are TRBV7-8 and TRBJ1-2; D call uncertain. The CDR3 consists of 15 residues. Germline assignment: CDR1 SGHVS and CDR2 FQNEAQ. CDR3 DNA (partial): TGTGCCAGCAGCTCACTAGCGCTAAGCTCCTACGAC. It is translated as CASSSLALSSYD. The full-length CDR3 reads as CASSSLALSSYDYTF.

In the case of this clone: Sequencing ends 3 residues short of the CDR3 end; the germline J gene provides the rest. This chain connects TRBV19 to TRBJ1-1; 7 positions match TRBD1. J lost 4 bases, V lost 10 bases, and 15 bases had no gene match. This CDR3 has 15 amino acids. CDR1 is LNHDA and CDR2 is SQIVND in the germline V gene (reference sequence). The CDR3 here is CATRNTGVRVTEAFF. The sequenced CDR3 bases are TGTGCCACCCGAAACACAGGGGTAAGGGTCACTGAA.

On this clone itself: The read comes to an end 3 residues before the CDR3 does, leaving the germline J gene to fill in the end. The J gene is TRBJ1-5, the V gene TRBV2; possible D gene TRBD1, 5 bases. Germline V gene lookup returns CDR1 SNHLY and CDR2 FYNNEI. V gave up 4 bases and J gave up 4 bases, with 14 bases separating them. The CDR3 has 15 amino acids. The sequenced part of the CDR3 DNA is TGTGCCAGCAGTGTCGGGACTCCCTCTAATCAGCCC. This codes for CASSVGTPSNQP. The full CDR3 reads CASSVGTPSNQPQHF.

In regard to this clone: The CDR3 extends 3 residues past the end of the read, so its final part is completed from the germline J gene. The V gene is TRBV5-4, the J gene TRBJ1-2; 9 nucleotides align to TRBD1. The germline V gene encodes CDR1 SGHNT and CDR2 YYREEE (reference sequence). The length of the CDR3 is 14 residues. The V gene end was trimmed by 3 bases and the J gene end by 5 bases; junction bases not matched to a gene: 5. CDR3 bases read: TGTGCCAGCAGCTCGTGGACAGGGGAGTATGGC. Translation: CASSSWTGEYG. The whole CDR3 sequence is CASSSWTGEYGYTF.

A note on this clone: The read ends 3 residues before the CDR3 terminus; that terminus is restored from the germline J gene. The chain links TRBV19 to TRBJ2-3; 10 bases align to TRBD1. Germline V gene sequence: CDR1 LNHDA, CDR2 SQIVND (reference sequence). This CDR3 has 14 residues. After removal of 3 bases from V and 3 bases from J, the junction contained 0 bases not matched to a gene. CDR3 protein: CASSMGQGTDTQYF. The DNA read from the CDR3 is TGTGCCAGTAGTATGGGACAGGGGACAGATACG. The full variable domain, its missing parts supplied by reference TRBV19 and TRBJ2-3, is DGGITQSPKYLFRKEGQNVTLSCEQNLNHDAMYWYRQDPGQGLRLIYYSQIVNDFQKGDIAEGYSVSREKKESFPLTVTSAQKNPTAFYLCASSMGQGTDTQYFGPGTRLTVL.

In regard to this clone: Coverage ceases 3 residues before the CDR3 finishes, and the germline J gene fills in the end. The chain uses TRBV30 and TRBJ2-3; TRBD2 matches at 7 bases. The CDR3 extends over 13 amino acids. Germline CDR1 reads GTSNPN; CDR2 reads SVGIG (reference sequence). Partial CDR3 DNA: TGTGCCTGGATAACTAGCGACGAAGAGACG. Protein product: CAWITSDEET. The entire CDR3 protein is CAWITSDEETQYF.

As for this clone: The read falls 3 residues short of the CDR3 end, and the missing part is taken from the germline J gene. The V and J genes are TRBV9 and TRBJ2-3, with a possible D match to TRBD1 (6 bases). Trimming took 0 bases from V and 2 from J, leaving 10 bases between them. The CDR3 extends over 15 amino acids. Germline CDR1 SGDLS, CDR2 YYNGEE. CDR3 DNA, as far as it was read: TGTGCCAGCAGCGTAGAAGGGGGATCCACAGATACG. It is translated as CASSVEGGSTDT. The full CDR3 protein reads CASSVEGGSTDTQYF.

Comment on this clone: Read data end 3 residues before the CDR3 end; the end is taken from the germline J gene. V gene TRBV30 combines with J gene TRBJ2-2; D is possibly TRBD1 (5 bases). This CDR3 has 14 residues. Germline CDR1 is GTSNPN and CDR2 is SVGIG (reference sequence). Partial CDR3 DNA: TGTGCCTGGACCACAGGCGGAACTAATGAAAAG. This gives the protein CAWTTGGTNEK. The CDR3 as a whole reads CAWTTGGTNEKLFF.

As regards this clone: With the read ending 3 residues before the CDR3 end, the germline J gene is used to fill in that end. V gene TRBV20-1 combines with J gene TRBJ2-4; 7 nucleotides agree with TRBD1. This CDR3 is built from 13 residues. The germline V gene has CDR1 DFQATT and CDR2 SNEGSKA (reference sequence). The J segment lost 6 bases and the V segment lost 6 bases, leaving 8 bases of the junction unmatched. CDR3 loop: CSAITGVGNIQYF. CDR3 bases read: TGCAGTGCCATTACAGGGGTTGGAAACATT.

For this clone: The DNA ends 3 residues before the CDR3 does, and the rest of the CDR3 is filled in from the germline J gene. The V gene is TRBV12-3 or TRBV12-4, the J gene TRBJ2-3, with TRBD2 matching over 14 bases. The V and J ends lost 5 bases and 4 bases, in that order; junction bases with no gene match: 5. The CDR3 has 16 amino acids. CDR3 loop: CASSLGTSGSSDTQYF. CDR3 DNA (partial): TGTGCCAGCAGTCTAGGGACTAGCGGGAGTTCAGATACG.

Regarding this clone: Read data end 3 residues before the CDR3 end; the end is taken from the germline J gene. V gene TRBV23-1 combines with J gene TRBJ2-7; TRBD2 aligns across 7 bases. TRBV23-1 is assigned to the ORF class and has an uncertain function. The CDR3 is 16 amino acids. Losses at the gene ends were 2 bases for V and 0 bases for J; bases not matched to a gene: 7. The CDR3 bases that were read are TGCGCCAGCAGTCAAACGGGCCTAGCGGTCTCCTACGAG. This encodes CASSQTGLAVSYE. In full, the CDR3 is CASSQTGLAVSYEQYF.

Here the CDR3 reads CSVQGSSYEQYF. The sequenced CDR3 bases are TGCAGCGTTCAGGGGTCCTCCTACGAG. V is TRBV29-1 and J is TRBJ2-7, with D perhaps TRBD1 (6 bases). From the germline J gene comes the end of the CDR3, since the read stops 3 residues before it. Between the trimmed V and J ends, which lost 5 bases and 0 bases, there was a span of 8 bases. This CDR3 comprises 12 residues. The germline V gene encodes CDR1 SQVTM and CDR2 ANQGSEA.

About this clone: Read sequence stops 3 residues before the CDR3 end, and the germline J gene provides the missing end. The chain combines TRBV11-2 with TRBJ2-1; 8 bases line up with TRBD2. CDR3 length: 15 amino acids. Trimming removed 5 bases from V and 7 bases from J; junction bases left unmatched: 10. Germline assignment: CDR1 SGHAT and CDR2 FQNNGV. Here the CDR3 reads CASSQGAGGTNEQFF. The CDR3 DNA, read in part, is TGTGCCAGCAGCCAAGGTGCGGGAGGTACGAATGAG.